The clone carrying this T cell receptor (beta chain) turned up a few times. This sample was included in a study of blood T cell repertoires in COVID-19. J gave up 9 bases and V 5 bases, and 11 bases lay outside the gene matches. The V gene's germline CDR1 is SGHAT and CDR2 FQDESV (reference sequence). The CDR3 consists of 16 residues. Sequenced by immunoSEQ multiplex PCR; TCRdb stores in-frame clones only, minus some. The sample includes 140,000 to 150,000 clones, 80% to 90% seen only once; the top ten take approximately 9%. The specimen was peripheral blood. V gene TRBV11-1 combines with J gene TRBJ2-1, with TRBD2 matching 12 bases. The TCR was taken from a woman in her 50s with active or convalescent COVID-19. This CDR3 reads CASSPRTSGISSEQFF. In DNA form, the CDR3 reads TGTGCCAGCAGCCCCCGGACTAGCGGGATTAGCAGTGAGCAGTTCTTC.